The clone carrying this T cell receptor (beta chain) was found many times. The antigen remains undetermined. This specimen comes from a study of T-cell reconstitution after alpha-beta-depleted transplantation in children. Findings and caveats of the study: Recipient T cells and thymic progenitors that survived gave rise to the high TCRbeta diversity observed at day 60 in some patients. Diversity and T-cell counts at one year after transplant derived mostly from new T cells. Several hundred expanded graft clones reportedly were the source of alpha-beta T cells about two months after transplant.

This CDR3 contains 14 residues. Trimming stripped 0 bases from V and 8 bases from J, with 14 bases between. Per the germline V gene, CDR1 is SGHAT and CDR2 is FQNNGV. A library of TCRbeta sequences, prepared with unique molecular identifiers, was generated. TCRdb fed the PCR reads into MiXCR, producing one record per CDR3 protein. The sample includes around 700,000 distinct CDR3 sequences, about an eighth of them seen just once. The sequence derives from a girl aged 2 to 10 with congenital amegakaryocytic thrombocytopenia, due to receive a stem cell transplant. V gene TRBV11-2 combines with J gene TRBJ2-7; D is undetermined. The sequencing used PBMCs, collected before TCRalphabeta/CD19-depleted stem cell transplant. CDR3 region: CASSLDRAVWKQYF. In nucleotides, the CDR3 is TGTGCCAGCAGCTTAGATAGGGCCGTCTGGAAGCAGTACTTC. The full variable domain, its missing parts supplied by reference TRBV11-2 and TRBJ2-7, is EAGVAQSPRYKIIEKRQSVAFWCNPISGHATLYWYQQILGQGPKLLIQFQNNGVVDDSQLPKDRFSAERLKGVDSTLKIQPAKLEDSAVYLCASSLDRAVWKQYFGPGTRLTVT.